This TCR beta chain appears in the sequencing data of a study of blood T cell repertoires in COVID-19. The overall study: Some COVID-19 samples were acute and others convalescent; all came from the United States, Italy and Spain. In each case, the material was cDNA or gDNA derived from T cells, B-cell-depleted T cells, or PBMCs.

Original methodology: How many nucleated cells were present was estimated from reference gene primer amplification. Method: immunoSEQ multiplex PCR; TCRdb's copy keeps in-frame clones and lacks some. V, J and clone size are taken as reported in that table, and D and trimming were inferred from the DNA itself. The data contain roughly 350,000 clones, approximately 88% of them seen just once; the ten biggest clones take up roughly 4%. CDR3 length equals 15 residues. The germline CDR1 and CDR2 sequences are LNHDA and SQIVND (reference sequence). V was clipped by 8 bases and J by 0 bases, with 16 bases between them.

V gene TRBV19 combines with J gene TRBJ1-1; a possible D gene is TRBD1 (5 bases). The sequence was obtained from a woman aged 45 to 65 with active or convalescent COVID-19. Sequencing used peripheral blood. CDR3 sequence: CASQRRGQLNTEAFF. As DNA, the CDR3 is TGTGCCAGTCAGAGAAGGGGCCAGCTGAACACTGAAGCTTTCTTT. Full variable domain (remainder filled in from reference TRBV19 and TRBJ1-1): DGGITQSPKYLFRKEGQNVTLSCEQNLNHDAMYWYRQDPGQGLRLIYYSQIVNDFQKGDIAEGYSVSREKKESFPLTVTSAQKNPTAFYLCASQRRGQLNTEAFFGQGTRLTVV.